Sequencing of this T cell receptor (beta chain) was carried out in a study of shared clonotypes between healthy human individuals. Study-wide points: Naive subsets usually exceeded memory subsets in estimated richness. At large depth, rarefaction still showed sorted-subset sequencing to be incomplete.

With respect to this clone: No antigen is known for it.

The repertoire was sequenced with immunoSEQ multiplex PCR; TCRdb's copy has only in-frame clones and lacks some. The sample contains millions of clones, more than 90% of which appear only once. Looked up from germline, CDR1 is GTSNPN and CDR2 is SVGIG (reference sequence). Germline trimming cut 4 bases from V and 3 bases from J; bases unmatched to any gene: 2. The CDR3 loop spans 13 amino acids. Nashville, Tennessee was home to all donors, each a Caucasian adult. What was sequenced was naive CD4+ T cells sorted from blood. Subset indicated: CD45RA+ positively selected. This chain connects TRBV30 to TRBJ2-5, with 10 bases identical to TRBD2. The clonotype comes from a young man in good health. In nucleotides, the CDR3 is TGTGCCTGGACTAGCGGGAGAAAAGAGACCCAGTACTTC. This encodes CAWTSGRKETQYF. Combining the CDR3 with reference TRBV30 and TRBJ2-5 gives the whole variable domain SQTIHQWPATLVQPVGSPLSLECTVEGTSNPNLYWYRQAAGRGLQLLFYSVGIGQISSEVPQNLSASRPQDRQFILSSKKLLLSDSGFYLCAWTSGRKETQYFGPGTRLLVL.